This TCR beta chain emerged from a study of blood T cell repertoires in COVID-19. This clone was detected once. The CDR3 spans 17 residues. V shed 0 bases and J shed 2 bases, with 13 bases lying between them. Germline CDR1 SGHAT, CDR2 FQNNGV. Method: immunoSEQ multiplex PCR; TCRdb's copy keeps in-frame clones and lacks some. The table has 200,000 to 250,000 clones, 82% seen once. Source material: peripheral blood. This TCR came from a woman of 80 years or more with active or convalescent COVID-19. The chain recombines TRBV11-2 with TRBJ2-2; TRBD2 might be the D (5 bases). The CDR3 spells CASSLDADFRNTGELFF. For the CDR3, the DNA is TGTGCCAGCAGCTTAGATGCGGACTTCCGAAACACCGGGGAGCTGTTTTTT.